A single sample gave rise to the 13 T cell receptor beta chains below, sequenced in a study of T cells in Graves' hyperthyroidism and ophthalmopathy. Amplification yielded TCR beta CDR3 regions, with RNA transcripts as the source. HTBI primers were used for first-round RT-PCR of the TCR CDR3. TCRdb processed the multiplex PCR reads anew with MiXCR; each CDR3 protein has one entry. Here the sample spans about 640,000 distinct CDR3 sequences, about 14% being singletons. The sample consisted of blood. Receptors originate from a woman in her forties or fifties with Graves' ophthalmopathy.

The CDR3 nucleotides are TGTGCCAGCGGGACAGGGGGTTCGGCTGGAAACACCATATATTTT. Translated, it gives CASGTGGSAGNTIYF. The chain combines TRBV28 with TRBJ1-3; 11 nucleotides align to TRBD1. Unmatched junction bases numbered 5, after V lost 8 bases and J lost 2 bases. CDR3 size: 15 residues. Germline V lookup: CDR1 MDHEN, CDR2 SYDVKM.

The table lists this clonotype with many counts. V is TRBV7-2 and J is TRBJ2-3; tentative D call: TRBD2 (6 bases). This CDR3 is built from 16 residues. In germline, CDR1 is SGHTA, CDR2 FQGNSA. Deletions cut 1 base from V and 3 bases from J, with 14 bases between. Here the CDR3 DNA reads TGTGCCAGCAGCTTAGACCATGTGGGAGGTACAGATACGCAGTATTTT. Translating it yields CASSLDHVGGTDTQYF. The full variable domain, its missing parts supplied by reference TRBV7-2 and TRBJ2-3, is GAGVSQSPSNKVTEKGKDVELRCDPISGHTALYWYRQSLGQGLEFLIYFQGNSAPDKSGLPSDRFSAERTGGSVSTLTIQRTQQEDSAVYLCASSLDHVGGTDTQYFGPGTRLTVL.

This clonotype was detected only a few times. The chain is built from TRBV6-2 or TRBV6-3 and TRBJ2-3, with 9 bases that match TRBD2. This CDR3 spans 15 amino acids. Germline lookup yields CDR1 MNHEY and CDR2 SVGEGT. V gave up 4 bases and J gave up 5 bases; unmatched junction bases: 7. The CDR3, as DNA: TGTGCCAGCAGTTCCGGGACTAGCCGTCGAGATACGCAGTATTTT. This encodes CASSSGTSRRDTQYF.

This clonotype has at least ten counts. V and J are TRBV7-2 and TRBJ2-5; TRBD2 matches at 11 bases. The trim removed 1 base at V and 5 bases at J, leaving 6 bases unmatched. From germline, CDR1 is SGHTA and CDR2 FQGNSA. The CDR3 has 16 amino acids. The CDR3 protein is CASSLDGLAGGETQYF. The DNA of the CDR3 is TGTGCCAGCAGCTTAGATGGGCTAGCGGGAGGTGAGACCCAGTACTTC.

In its sample, this clonotype was seen many times. V gene TRBV6-2 or TRBV6-3 combines with J gene TRBJ2-1; possible D gene TRBD2, 5 bases. The CDR3 covers 18 residues. V was shortened by 4 bases and J by 0 bases, with 19 bases between the two germline ends. Germline V lookup: CDR1 MNHEY, CDR2 SVGEGT. The CDR3 DNA is TGTGCCAGCAGTTTACTAGACCCAACACACAGCTCCTACAATGAGCAGTTCTTC. This codes for CASSLLDPTHSSYNEQFF.

This clonotype was observed at least ten times. The chain couples TRBV20-1 to TRBJ1-5, with TRBD1 matching 8 bases. The trim removed 3 bases at V and 6 bases at J, leaving 7 bases unmatched. This CDR3 region has 14 residues. Per germline, CDR1 DFQATT and CDR2 SNEGSKA (reference sequence). CDR3 bases: TGCAGTGCTAGCCCCGGACAGGGCCTTCAGCCCCAGCATTTT. Translating gives CSASPGQGLQPQHF.

Ten or more counts support this clonotype. The V call is TRBV28, the J call TRBJ2-3; D is perhaps TRBD1 or TRBD2 (6 bases each). Germline CDR1 is MDHEN and CDR2 is SYDVKM. The CDR3 is 16 residues long. The V gene lost 3 bases and the J gene lost 2 bases, with 15 bases spanning the gap. The CDR3 DNA is TGTGCCAGCAGTTTCTTTCGGGGGCGAGACACAGATACGCAGTATTTT. Translation: CASSFFRGRDTDTQYF.

The V and J genes are TRBV12-5 and TRBJ2-3; 14 nucleotides match TRBD2. Germline CDR1 reads LGHNT; CDR2 reads FRNRAP. The CDR3 runs 16 residues. V lost 5 bases to trimming and J lost 4 bases; unmatched junction nucleotides: 5. The DNA for the CDR3 is TGTGCTAGTGGTCCACGACTAGCGGGAGGGGCAGATACGCAGTATTTT. It codes for CASGPRLAGGADTQYF.

Ten or more counts support this clonotype. The gene calls are TRBV7-2 and TRBJ2-1, with D possibly being TRBD1 (7 bases). The CDR3 runs to 15 residues. With 7 bases removed from V and 3 bases from J, the gap between germline ends came to 16 bases. Germline V gives CDR1 SGHTA, CDR2 FQGNSA. The CDR3 DNA is TGTGCCAGCAACGGGGGACAGCGGTACTACAATGAGCAGTTCTTC. It encodes CASNGGQRYYNEQFF.

CDR3 region: CASRVAGRNYGYTF. The CDR3 bases are TGTGCCAGCAGGGTGGCAGGCCGTAACTATGGCTACACCTTC. The chain employs TRBV6-1 and TRBJ1-2; D gene unclear. The CDR3 sequence is 14 residues long. V gave up 6 bases and J gave up 1 base, with 12 bases separating them. CDR1 and CDR2 (germline): MNHNS, SASEGT.

In its sample, this clonotype was seen many times. The chain recombines TRBV20-1 with TRBJ1-2; D is unresolved. Looked up from germline, CDR1 is DFQATT and CDR2 is SNEGSKA (reference sequence). Trimming shortened V by 3 bases and J by 7 bases, and 15 bases separated the two germline ends. The CDR3 contains 13 residues. CDR3 bases: TGCAGTGCTAGGGCAGGACTAGATATTGGCTACACCTTC. Its protein is CSARAGLDIGYTF.

This chain uses TRBV29-1 with TRBJ2-7, with D possibly matching TRBD2 (5 bases). CDR3 length: 13 amino acids. Germline CDR1 is SQVTM and CDR2 is ANQGSEA. Trimming took 4 bases from V and 2 from J, leaving 12 bases between them. CDR3 protein: CSVVVDYAYEQYF. The CDR3 nucleotides read TGCAGCGTTGTAGTCGACTACGCCTACGAGCAGTACTTC.

Written as DNA, the CDR3 is TGTGCTAGTGGTCGGGACACTTACTATGGCTACACCTTC. Encoded protein: CASGRDTYYGYTF. This chain joins TRBV12-5 and TRBJ1-2; maybe TRBD1 (6 bases). This CDR3 region has 13 residues. The germline CDR1 and CDR2 sequences are LGHNT and FRNRAP. Trimming stripped 5 bases from V and 3 bases from J, with 10 bases between.